Listed here are 17 T cell receptor beta chains from one sample, sequenced in a study of blood T cell repertoires in COVID-19. Repertoires were generated with immunoSEQ multiplex PCR, while TCRdb's copy carries only in-frame clones and drops some. The sample shows about 140,000 clones, 85% to 90% of them seen only once. Sequences were obtained from peripheral blood. The receptors were gathered from a human donor in a cohort sampled during active COVID-19.

The chain carries TRBV28 and TRBJ2-3; 9 nucleotides line up with TRBD2. The CDR3 length is 17 residues. Germline assignment: CDR1 MDHEN and CDR2 SYDVKM. V was clipped by 2 bases and J by 5 bases; unmatched bases: 11. In DNA, the CDR3 is TGTGCCAGCAGTTTAATTGTCGCGGGGGGGCTTAGAGATACGCAGTATTTT. Translating it yields CASSLIVAGGLRDTQYF.

V usage is TRBV6-1 and J usage is TRBJ1-1, with TRBD1 as a possible D gene (6 bases). Germline V gives CDR1 MNHNS, CDR2 SASEGT. The CDR3 sequence is 14 residues long. Trimming stripped 3 bases from V and 5 bases from J, with 13 bases between. CDR3 DNA sequence: TGTGCCAGCAGTGAGGGGGCATTAGGTACTGAAGCTTTCTTT. Encoded protein: CASSEGALGTEAFF.

V gene TRBV19 combines with J gene TRBJ1-5; TRBD1 might be the D (6 bases). The CDR3 totals 15 residues. V was cut by 3 bases and J by 3 bases, with 12 bases left in between. Germline V gives CDR1 LNHDA, CDR2 SQIVND (reference sequence). The CDR3 nucleotides read TGTGCCAGTAGTATCTTCACAGGGAACAATCAGCCCCAGCATTTT. Amino acids: CASSIFTGNNQPQHF.

The chain has TRBV18 and TRBJ2-3, with D possibly matching TRBD2 (6 bases). Per germline, CDR1 KGHSH and CDR2 LQKENI. Trimming pared 3 bases from V and 3 bases from J, leaving 13 bases between. The CDR3 loop spans 15 amino acids. Here the CDR3 reads CASSPRGTPTDTQYF. The CDR3 DNA reads as TGTGCCAGCTCACCTCGGGGGACTCCGACAGATACGCAGTATTTT.

The CDR3 spells CASSFRGRGGNTIYF. In nucleotides, the CDR3 is TGTGCCAGCAGTTTTAGGGGGCGCGGTGGAAACACCATATATTTT. The chain couples TRBV28 to TRBJ1-3; TRBD1 aligns across 7 bases. Germline-derived CDR1 and CDR2 are MDHEN and SYDVKM. With 3 bases clipped from V and 3 bases from J, the junction kept 5 bases outside the gene matches. The CDR3 totals 15 residues.

This clone was counted between two and nine times. The chain employs TRBV30 and TRBJ1-2; D might be TRBD1 (6 bases). CDR1 is GTSNPN and CDR2 is SVGIG in the germline V gene (reference sequence). The CDR3 totals 11 residues. V was shortened by 2 bases and J by 7 bases, with 8 bases between the two germline ends. CDR3 protein: CAWSLTGGYTF. The CDR3 coding sequence is TGTGCCTGGAGTCTGACAGGTGGCTACACCTTC. Filled out from reference TRBV30 and TRBJ1-2, the complete variable domain reads SQTIHQWPATLVQPVGSPLSLECTVEGTSNPNLYWYRQAAGRGLQLLFYSVGIGQISSEVPQNLSASRPQDRQFILSSKKLLLSDSGFYLCAWSLTGGYTFGSGTRLTVV.

In this sample, this clone turned up a few times. The chain links TRBV7-2 to TRBJ2-3, with 15 bases lining up with TRBD2. The ends lost 5 bases at V and 4 bases at J; junction bases unmatched: 4. Germline CDR1 is SGHTA and CDR2 is FQGNSA. The CDR3 has 16 residues. As DNA, the CDR3 is TGTGCCAGCAGCCTAGGACTAGCGGGAGGGGCAGATACGCAGTATTTT. Protein: CASSLGLAGGADTQYF. The entire variable domain, with the rest obtained from reference TRBV7-2 and TRBJ2-3, is as follows: GAGVSQSPSNKVTEKGKDVELRCDPISGHTALYWYRQSLGQGLEFLIYFQGNSAPDKSGLPSDRFSAERTGGSVSTLTIQRTQQEDSAVYLCASSLGLAGGADTQYFGPGTRLTVL.

This clone turned up a few times. The chain joins TRBV19 to TRBJ2-1, with TRBD1 as a possible D gene (5 bases). V was shortened by 4 bases and J by 5 bases, with 18 bases between the two germline ends. Germline V gene data show CDR1 as LNHDA and CDR2 as SQIVND (reference sequence). This CDR3 has 16 residues. CDR3 in amino acids: CASSNHTRVVDNEQFF. The CDR3 DNA reads as TGTGCCAGTAGTAACCATACCAGGGTGGTGGACAATGAGCAGTTCTTC.

The chain employs TRBV28 and TRBJ2-3, with 9 bases matching TRBD1. V lost 7 bases to trimming and J lost 5 bases; unmatched junction nucleotides: 10. The CDR3 contains 15 residues. Per the germline V gene, CDR1 is MDHEN and CDR2 is SYDVKM. The CDR3 sequence is CASTRRGTGIDTQYF. In nucleotides, the CDR3 is TGTGCCAGCACCCGGAGGGGGACAGGGATAGATACGCAGTATTTT.

The V gene is TRBV7-3, the J gene TRBJ2-5; D perhaps matches TRBD2 (7 bases). Trimming removed 5 bases from V and 2 bases from J, with 15 bases in between. The CDR3 is made up of 15 amino acids. Germline CDR1 reads SGHTA; CDR2 reads FQGTGA. The DNA for the CDR3 is TGTGCCAGCAGCCCTAATGAGGGGGGGCAAGAGACCCAGTACTTC. This codes for CASSPNEGGQETQYF.

The V and J genes are TRBV11-2 and TRBJ1-2; D not resolved. The length of the CDR3 is 15 residues. V was cut by 0 bases and J by 4 bases, with 12 bases left in between. CDR1 and CDR2 (germline): SGHAT, FQNNGV. The CDR3 nucleotides read TGTGCCAGCAGCTTAGAGGCCAATATCATCTATGGCTACACCTTC. It specifies CASSLEANIIYGYTF.

This chain joins TRBV2 and TRBJ1-1, with TRBD1 as a possible D gene (6 bases). Germline V gene sequence: CDR1 SNHLY, CDR2 FYNNEI. V shed 6 bases and J shed 10 bases, with 18 bases lying between them. The CDR3 totals 13 residues. The CDR3 nucleotides read TGTGCCAGCAGGATCCGGGACACCGGCGGAGCTTTCTTT. Protein product: CASRIRDTGGAFF.

The chain has TRBV5-4 and TRBJ2-3; 9 bases line up with TRBD1. Germline CDR1 and CDR2: SGHNT and YYREEE (reference sequence). CDR3 size: 15 residues. V was clipped by 4 bases and J by 5 bases; unmatched bases: 8. This CDR3 is CASSTDRGRVDTQYF. CDR3 bases: TGTGCCAGCAGCACCGACAGGGGGAGGGTAGATACGCAGTATTTT.

The chain recombines TRBV28 with TRBJ2-3; TRBD2 aligns across 7 bases. The CDR3 is 14 residues long. V lost 6 bases, J lost 5 bases, and 8 bases stayed unmatched. CDR1 is MDHEN, CDR2 SYDVKM, per germline. The chain's CDR3 is CASSPVGGGDTQYF. For the CDR3, the DNA is TGTGCCAGCAGCCCCGTTGGGGGGGGAGATACGCAGTATTTT.

The rearrangement uses TRBV30 and TRBJ2-1; TRBD2 might be the D (5 bases). V was trimmed by 3 bases and J by 2 bases, leaving 8 bases between them. The CDR3 contains 13 residues. Germline CDR1 reads GTSNPN; CDR2 reads SVGIG (reference sequence). This CDR3 reads CAWSGDPYNEQFF. The CDR3 coding sequence is TGTGCCTGGAGCGGGGATCCCTACAATGAGCAGTTCTTC.

The genes are TRBV7-6 and TRBJ2-1; the match to TRBD1 covers 11 bases. Germline CDR1 SGHVS, CDR2 FNYEAQ. V was pared by 5 bases and J by 4 bases, with 4 bases of the junction left unmatched. The CDR3 has 15 residues. CDR3 residues: CASSTDRGLYNEQFF. DNA of the CDR3: TGTGCCAGCAGCACGGACAGGGGGCTGTACAATGAGCAGTTCTTC.

This clone was seen a few times. The chain has TRBV15 and TRBJ1-2; D remains unclear. The CDR3 spans 12 residues. The germline gives CDR1 LNHNV, CDR2 YYDKDF (reference sequence). V was pared by 1 base and J by 5 bases, with 5 bases between. The CDR3 sequence: CATSRASYGYTF. The CDR3 region has the DNA TGTGCCACCAGCAGAGCGTCTTATGGCTACACCTTC.